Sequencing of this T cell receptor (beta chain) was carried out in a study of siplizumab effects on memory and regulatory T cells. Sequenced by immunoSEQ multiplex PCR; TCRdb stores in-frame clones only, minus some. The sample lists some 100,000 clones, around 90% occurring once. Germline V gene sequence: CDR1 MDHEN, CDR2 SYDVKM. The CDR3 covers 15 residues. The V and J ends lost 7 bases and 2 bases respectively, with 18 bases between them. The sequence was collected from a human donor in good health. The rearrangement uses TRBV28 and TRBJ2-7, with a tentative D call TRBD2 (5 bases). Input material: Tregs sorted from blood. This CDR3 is CASITQGRGTYEQYF. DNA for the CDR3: TGTGCCAGCATAACCCAAGGGAGAGGGACCTACGAGCAGTACTTC.